This entry describes one TCR beta chain. Relative to the germline gene, one junction end is altered; a read error may explain this. This sample is drawn from a study of metastatic and nonmetastatic thyroid tumors. Study background: For malignant and benign thyroid patients, tumor or nodule tissue and blood were the sources whose repertoires were compared.

TCRdb ran MiXCR on the PCR reads. The repertoire holds 40,000 to 55,000 clones, with approximately 17% as singletons. The CDR3 spans 14 residues. Per the germline V gene, CDR1 is MDHEN and CDR2 is SYDVKM. Thyroid surgery took place with no prior treatment in any patient. The chain recombines TRBV28 with TRBJ1-2, with D possibly being TRBD1 (5 bases). The specimen was blood. The sequence derives from a female donor with papillary thyroid cancer or a benign thyroid nodule (not recorded which). Some clones in this sample may be carry-over from other donors' samples. The CDR3 DNA sequence: TGTGCCAGCAGTTCCCAACAGGTGACCTATGTCTACACCTTC. The encoded protein is CASSSQQVTYVYTF.